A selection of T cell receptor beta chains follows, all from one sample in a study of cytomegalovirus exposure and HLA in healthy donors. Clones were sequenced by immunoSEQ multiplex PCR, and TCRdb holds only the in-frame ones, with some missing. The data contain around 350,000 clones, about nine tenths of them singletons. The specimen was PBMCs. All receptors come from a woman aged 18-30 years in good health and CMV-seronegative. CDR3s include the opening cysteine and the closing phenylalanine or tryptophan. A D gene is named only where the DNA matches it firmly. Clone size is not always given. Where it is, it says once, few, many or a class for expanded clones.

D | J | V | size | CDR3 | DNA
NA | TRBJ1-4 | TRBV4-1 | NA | CASSQWTVSGTNEKLFF | TGCGCCAGCAGCCAATGGACTGTCTCAGGAACTAATGAAAAACTGTTTTTT
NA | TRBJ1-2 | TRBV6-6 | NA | CASSPQTRTVYGYTF | TGTGCCAGCAGTCCTCAAACCCGGACAGTTTATGGCTACACCTTC
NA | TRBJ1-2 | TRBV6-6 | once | CASSDPSGVTYGYTF | TGTGCCAGCAGCGACCCGTCGGGAGTCACCTATGGCTACACCTTC
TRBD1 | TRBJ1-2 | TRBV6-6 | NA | CASSYRTGDGYTF | TGTGCCAGCAGTTACCGGACAGGCGACGGCTACACCTTC
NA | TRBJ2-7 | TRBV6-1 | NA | CASSGYSSQGYEQYF | TGTGCCAGCAGTGGGTATTCATCCCAGGGGTACGAGCAGTACTTC
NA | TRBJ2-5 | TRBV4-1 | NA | CASSQGGFREGGQETQYF | TGCGCCAGCAGCCAAGGAGGTTTCAGGGAAGGGGGTCAAGAGACCCAGTACTTC
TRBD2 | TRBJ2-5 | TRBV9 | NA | CASSAGLAGAGLETQYF | TGTGCCAGCAGCGCGGGACTAGCGGGGGCAGGTCTAGAGACCCAGTACTTC
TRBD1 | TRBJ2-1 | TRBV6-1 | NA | CASSVSRGRRNEQFF | TGTGCCAGCAGTGTATCGAGGGGGCGTCGAAATGAGCAGTTCTTC
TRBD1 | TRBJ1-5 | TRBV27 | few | CASSLSGGLSEGQPQHF | TGTGCCAGCAGTTTATCAGGGGGCTTAAGCGAGGGTCAGCCCCAGCATTTT
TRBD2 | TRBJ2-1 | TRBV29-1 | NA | CSVRGGGYNEQFF | TGCAGCGTTCGCGGGGGGGGATACAATGAGCAGTTCTTC
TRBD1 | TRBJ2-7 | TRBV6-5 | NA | CASSPGQGFGEQYF | TGTGCCAGCAGCCCGGGACAGGGGTTTGGCGAGCAGTACTTC
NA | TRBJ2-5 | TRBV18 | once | CASSGGIQETQYF | TGTGCCAGCTCAGGAGGGATCCAAGAGACCCAGTACTTC
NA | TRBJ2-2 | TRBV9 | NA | CASSVSGGVFTGELFF | TGTGCCAGCAGCGTATCCGGTGGAGTTTTCACCGGGGAGCTGTTTTTT
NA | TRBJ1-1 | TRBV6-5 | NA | CASRRGINTEAFF | TGTGCCAGCAGACGGGGAATTAACACTGAAGCTTTCTTT
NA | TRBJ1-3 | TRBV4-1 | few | CASSHRDGNTIYF | TGCGCCAGCAGCCACAGGGATGGAAACACCATATATTTT
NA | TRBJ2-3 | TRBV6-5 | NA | CASSYSGADTQYF | TGTGCCAGCAGTTACTCGGGCGCAGATACGCAGTATTTT
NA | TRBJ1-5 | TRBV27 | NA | CASSPQVNNQPQHF | TGTGCCAGCAGTCCTCAGGTAAACAATCAGCCCCAGCATTTT
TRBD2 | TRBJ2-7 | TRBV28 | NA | CASSPLAGFSYEQYF | TGTGCCAGCAGTCCACTAGCGGGGTTCTCCTACGAGCAGTACTTC
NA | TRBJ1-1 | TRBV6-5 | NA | CASSYRSRTGGEAFF | TGTGCCAGCAGTTACCGGTCGAGGACGGGGGGTGAAGCTTTCTTT
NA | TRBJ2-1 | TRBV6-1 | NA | CASSGLTGSYNEQFF | TGTGCCAGCAGTGGTCTGACGGGCTCCTACAATGAGCAGTTCTTC
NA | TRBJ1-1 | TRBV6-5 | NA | CASSSQYPTEAFF | TGTGCCAGCAGTTCCCAGTACCCCACTGAAGCTTTCTTT
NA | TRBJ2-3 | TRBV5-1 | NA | CASKTYDGGRTDTQYF | TGCGCCAGCAAGACATATGACGGGGGACGCACAGATACGCAGTATTTT
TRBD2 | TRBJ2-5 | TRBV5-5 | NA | CASSHSGRETQYF | TGTGCCAGCAGCCACAGCGGGAGAGAGACCCAGTACTTC
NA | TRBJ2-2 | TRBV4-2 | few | CASSQEGFRGARTGELFF | TGTGCCAGCAGCCAAGAAGGTTTTCGCGGGGCGCGAACCGGGGAGCTGTTTTTT
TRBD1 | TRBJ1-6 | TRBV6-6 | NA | CASSSPLTGASSPLHF | TGTGCCAGCAGTTCCCCCCTAACAGGGGCGTCCTCACCCCTCCACTTT
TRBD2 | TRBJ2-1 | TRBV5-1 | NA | CASSVGTSVANEQFF | TGCGCCAGCAGCGTCGGGACTAGCGTAGCCAATGAGCAGTTCTTC
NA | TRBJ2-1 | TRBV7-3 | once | CASSASGYNEQFF | TGTGCCAGCAGCGCGAGCGGATACAATGAGCAGTTCTTC
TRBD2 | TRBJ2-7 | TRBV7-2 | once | CASSLASGNSYEQYF | TGTGCCAGCAGCTTAGCTAGCGGGAACTCCTACGAGCAGTACTTC
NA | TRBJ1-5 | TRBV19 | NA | CASSPGEWGNQPQHF | TGTGCCAGTAGTCCCGGGGAATGGGGCAATCAGCCCCAGCATTTT
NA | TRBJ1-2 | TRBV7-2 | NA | CASSALQGHGYTF | TGTGCCAGCAGCGCATTACAGGGCCATGGCTACACCTTC
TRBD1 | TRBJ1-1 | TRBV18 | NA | CASSRRGQGGKTEAFF | TGTGCCAGCTCACGAAGGGGACAGGGGGGAAAGACTGAAGCTTTCTTT
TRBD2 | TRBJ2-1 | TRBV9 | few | CASSPRTSYEQFF | TGTGCCAGCAGCCCCCGGACTAGTTATGAGCAGTTCTTC
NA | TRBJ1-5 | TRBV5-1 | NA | CASSLAVNQPQHF | TGCGCCAGCAGCTTGGCTGTTAATCAGCCCCAGCATTTT
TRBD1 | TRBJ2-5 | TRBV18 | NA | CASSLQGRETQYF | TGTGCCAGCTCCCTACAGGGGCGAGAGACCCAGTACTTC
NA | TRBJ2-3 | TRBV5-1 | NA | CASSLSPLGGTDTQYF | TGCGCCAGCAGCTTGAGCCCCCTCGGGGGCACAGATACGCAGTATTTT
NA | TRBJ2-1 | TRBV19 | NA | CASSIAARSSYNEQFF | TGTGCCAGTAGTATTGCAGCGAGAAGCTCCTACAATGAGCAGTTCTTC
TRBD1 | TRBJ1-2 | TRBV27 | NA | CASSFGGTALSGYTF | TGTGCCAGCAGTTTTGGGGGGACAGCTCTAAGTGGCTACACCTTC
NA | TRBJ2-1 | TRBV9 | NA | CASSPTLREWNEQFF | TGTGCCAGCAGCCCCACCTTGAGGGAATGGAATGAGCAGTTCTTC
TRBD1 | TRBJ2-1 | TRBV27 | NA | CASSSDRASYNEQFF | TGTGCCAGCAGTTCCGACAGGGCCTCCTACAATGAGCAGTTCTTC
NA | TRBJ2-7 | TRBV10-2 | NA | CASKDISYEQYF | TGCGCCAGCAAAGACATCTCCTACGAGCAGTACTTC